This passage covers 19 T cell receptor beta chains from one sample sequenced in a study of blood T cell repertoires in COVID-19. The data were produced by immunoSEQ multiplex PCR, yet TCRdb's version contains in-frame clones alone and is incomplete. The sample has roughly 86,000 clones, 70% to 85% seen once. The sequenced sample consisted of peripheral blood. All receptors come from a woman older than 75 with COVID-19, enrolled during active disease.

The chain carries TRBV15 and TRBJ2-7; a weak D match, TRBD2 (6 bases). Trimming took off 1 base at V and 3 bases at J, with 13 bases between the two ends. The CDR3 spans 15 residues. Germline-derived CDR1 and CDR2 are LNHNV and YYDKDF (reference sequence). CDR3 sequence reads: CATSRGGEIHYEQYF. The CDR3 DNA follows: TGTGCCACCAGCAGAGGGGGGGAAATCCACTACGAGCAGTACTTC.

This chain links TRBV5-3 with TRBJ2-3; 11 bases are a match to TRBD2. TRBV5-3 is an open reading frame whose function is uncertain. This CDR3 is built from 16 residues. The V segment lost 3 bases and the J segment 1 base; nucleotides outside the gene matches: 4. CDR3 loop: CARSSSGLAGTDTQYF. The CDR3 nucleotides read TGTGCCAGAAGCTCCTCGGGACTAGCGGGCACAGATACGCAGTATTTT.

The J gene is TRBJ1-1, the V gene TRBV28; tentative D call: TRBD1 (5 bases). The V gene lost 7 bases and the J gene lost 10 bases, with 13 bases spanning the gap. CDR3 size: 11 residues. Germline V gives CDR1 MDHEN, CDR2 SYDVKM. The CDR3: CASTKTAGAFF. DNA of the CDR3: TGTGCCAGCACCAAGACAGCGGGAGCTTTCTTT. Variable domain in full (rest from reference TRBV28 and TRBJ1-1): DVKVTQSSRYLVKRTGEKVFLECVQDMDHENMFWYRQDPGLGLRLIYFSYDVKMKEKGDIPEGYSVSREKKERFSLILESASTNQTSMYLCASTKTAGAFFGQGTRLTVV.

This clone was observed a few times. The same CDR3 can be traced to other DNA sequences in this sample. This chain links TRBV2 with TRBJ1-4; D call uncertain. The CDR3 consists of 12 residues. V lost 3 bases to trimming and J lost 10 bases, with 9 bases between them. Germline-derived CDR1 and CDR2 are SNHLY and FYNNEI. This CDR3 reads CASSDPGGKLFF. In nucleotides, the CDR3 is TGTGCCAGCAGTGACCCGGGAGGAAAACTGTTTTTT. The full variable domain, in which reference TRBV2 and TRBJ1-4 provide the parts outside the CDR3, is EPEVTQTPSHQVTQMGQEVILRCVPISNHLYFYWYRQILGQKVEFLVSFYNNEISEKSEIFDDQFSVERPDGSNFTLKIRSTKLEDSAMYFCASSDPGGKLFFGSGTQLSVL.

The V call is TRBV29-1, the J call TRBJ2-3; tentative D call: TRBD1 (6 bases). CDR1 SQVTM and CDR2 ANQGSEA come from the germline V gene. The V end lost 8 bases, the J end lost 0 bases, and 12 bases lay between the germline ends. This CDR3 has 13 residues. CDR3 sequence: CSTYRASTDTQYF. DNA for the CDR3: TGCAGCACCTACAGGGCAAGCACAGATACGCAGTATTTT.

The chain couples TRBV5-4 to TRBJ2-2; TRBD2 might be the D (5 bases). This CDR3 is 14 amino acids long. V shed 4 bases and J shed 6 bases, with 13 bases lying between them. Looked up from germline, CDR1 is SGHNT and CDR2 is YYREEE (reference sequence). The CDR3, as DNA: TGTGCCAGCAGCCGGGCCGGGGTCGCCGGGGAGCTGTTTTTT. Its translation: CASSRAGVAGELFF.

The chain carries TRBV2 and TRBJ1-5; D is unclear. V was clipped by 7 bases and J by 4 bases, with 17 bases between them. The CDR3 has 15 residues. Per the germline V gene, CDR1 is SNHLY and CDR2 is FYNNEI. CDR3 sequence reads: CASKPMVGRNQPQHF. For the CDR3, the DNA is TGTGCCAGCAAGCCGATGGTGGGGAGGAATCAGCCCCAGCATTTT.

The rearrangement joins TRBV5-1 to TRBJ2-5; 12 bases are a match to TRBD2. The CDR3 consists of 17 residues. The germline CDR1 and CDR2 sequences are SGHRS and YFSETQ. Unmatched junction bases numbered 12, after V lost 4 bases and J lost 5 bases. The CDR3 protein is CASSLEARLAGVETQYF. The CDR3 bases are TGCGCCAGCAGCCTGGAAGCCCGACTAGCGGGAGTCGAGACCCAGTACTTC.

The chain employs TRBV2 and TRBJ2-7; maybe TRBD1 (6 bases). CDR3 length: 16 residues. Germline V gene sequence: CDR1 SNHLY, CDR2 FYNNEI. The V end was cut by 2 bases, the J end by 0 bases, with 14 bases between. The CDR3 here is CASSERQALSSYEQYF. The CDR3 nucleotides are TGTGCCAGCAGTGAAAGACAGGCGTTAAGCTCCTACGAGCAGTACTTC.

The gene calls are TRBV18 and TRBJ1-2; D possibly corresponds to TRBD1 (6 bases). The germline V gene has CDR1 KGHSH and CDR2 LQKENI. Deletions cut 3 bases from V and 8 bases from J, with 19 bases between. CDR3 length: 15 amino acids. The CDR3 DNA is TGTGCCAGCTCACCCTTACAGGGTCCCTTCTTAGGCTACACCTTC. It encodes CASSPLQGPFLGYTF.

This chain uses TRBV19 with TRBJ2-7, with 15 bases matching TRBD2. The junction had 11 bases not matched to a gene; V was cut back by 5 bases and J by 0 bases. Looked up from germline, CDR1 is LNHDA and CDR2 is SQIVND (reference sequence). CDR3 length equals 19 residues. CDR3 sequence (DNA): TGTGCCAGTAGTCCCGGACTAGCGGGAGGGCCAAGGAGCTCCTACGAGCAGTACTTC. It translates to CASSPGLAGGPRSSYEQYF.

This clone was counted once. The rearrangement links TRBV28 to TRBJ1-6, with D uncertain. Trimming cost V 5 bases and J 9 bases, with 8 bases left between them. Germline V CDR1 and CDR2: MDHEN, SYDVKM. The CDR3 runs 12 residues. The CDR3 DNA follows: TGTGCCAGCAGTAGTTTACTTTCACCCCTCCACTTT. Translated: CASSSLLSPLHF. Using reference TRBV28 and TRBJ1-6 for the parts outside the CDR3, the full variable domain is DVKVTQSSRYLVKRTGEKVFLECVQDMDHENMFWYRQDPGLGLRLIYFSYDVKMKEKGDIPEGYSVSREKKERFSLILESASTNQTSMYLCASSSLLSPLHFGNGTRLTVT.

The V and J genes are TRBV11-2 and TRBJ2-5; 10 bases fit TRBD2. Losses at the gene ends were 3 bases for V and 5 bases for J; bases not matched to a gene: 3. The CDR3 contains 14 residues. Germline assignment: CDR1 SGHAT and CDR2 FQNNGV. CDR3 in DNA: TGTGCCAGCAGCTTTCTAGCGGGAGTTGAGACCCAGTACTTC. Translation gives CASSFLAGVETQYF.

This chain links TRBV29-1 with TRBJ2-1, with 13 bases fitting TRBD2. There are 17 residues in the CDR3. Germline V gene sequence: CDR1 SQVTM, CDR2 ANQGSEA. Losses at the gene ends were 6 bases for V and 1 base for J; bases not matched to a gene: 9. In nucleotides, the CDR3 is TGCAGCGTCTGGACTAGCGGGAGAGTTAAGTCCTACAATGAGCAGTTCTTC. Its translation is CSVWTSGRVKSYNEQFF.

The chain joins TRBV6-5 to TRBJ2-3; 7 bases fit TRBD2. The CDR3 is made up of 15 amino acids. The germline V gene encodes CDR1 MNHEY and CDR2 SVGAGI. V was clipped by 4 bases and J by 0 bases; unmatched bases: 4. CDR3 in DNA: TGTGCCAGCAGTTGGGGGGGGACTAGCACAGATACGCAGTATTTT. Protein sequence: CASSWGGTSTDTQYF.

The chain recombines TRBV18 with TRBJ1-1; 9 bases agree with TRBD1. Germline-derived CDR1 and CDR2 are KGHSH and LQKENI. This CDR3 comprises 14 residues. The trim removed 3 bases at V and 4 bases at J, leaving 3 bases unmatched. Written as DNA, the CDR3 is TGTGCCAGCTCACCGACAGGGGGGGGCACTGAAGCTTTCTTT. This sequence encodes CASSPTGGGTEAFF. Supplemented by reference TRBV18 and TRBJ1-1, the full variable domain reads NAGVMQNPRHLVRRRGQEARLRCSPMKGHSHVYWYRQLPEEGLKFMVYLQKENIIDESGMPKERFSAEFPKEGPSILRIQQVVRGDSAAYFCASSPTGGGTEAFFGQGTRLTVV.

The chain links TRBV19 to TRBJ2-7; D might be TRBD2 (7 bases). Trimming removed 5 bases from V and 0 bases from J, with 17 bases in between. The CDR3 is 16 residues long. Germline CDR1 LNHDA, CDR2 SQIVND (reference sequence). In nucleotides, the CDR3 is TGTGCCAGTAGTCTCCTGGGGGGGGCGAGCTCCTACGAGCAGTACTTC. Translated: CASSLLGGASSYEQYF.

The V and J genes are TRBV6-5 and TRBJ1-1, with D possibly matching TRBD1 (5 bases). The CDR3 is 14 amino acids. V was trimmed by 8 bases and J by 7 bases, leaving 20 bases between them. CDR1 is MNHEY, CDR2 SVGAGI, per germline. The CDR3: CASAIPRAGSEAFF. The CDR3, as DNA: TGTGCCAGCGCTATTCCCAGGGCTGGAAGTGAAGCTTTCTTT.

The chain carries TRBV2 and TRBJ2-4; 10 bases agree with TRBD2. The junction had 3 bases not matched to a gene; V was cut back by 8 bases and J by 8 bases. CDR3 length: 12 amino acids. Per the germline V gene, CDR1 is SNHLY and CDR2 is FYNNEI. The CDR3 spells CASSGTSDIQYF. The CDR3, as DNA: TGTGCCAGCTCCGGGACTAGCGACATTCAGTACTTC.